The 9 T cell receptor beta chains reported below all come from one sample, sequenced in a study of cytomegalovirus exposure and HLA in healthy donors. PCR primers comprised 60 Vbeta and 13 Jbeta primers. Profiled with immunoSEQ multiplex PCR; TCRdb holds only in-frame clones, not every one. The data show about 160,000 clones, 65% to 85% seen once. The sample taken for sequencing was PBMCs. Receptors were obtained from a male donor in good health and CMV-seropositive.

There are a few counts of this clone. V and J are TRBV25-1 and TRBJ1-6; no firm D call. This CDR3 is built from 14 residues. Trimming pared 4 bases from V and 8 bases from J, leaving 12 bases between. From germline, CDR1 is MGHDK and CDR2 SYGVNS. CDR3 protein: CASSVDKAYSPLHF. The CDR3 DNA follows: TGTGCCAGCAGTGTAGACAAGGCCTATTCACCCCTCCACTTT.

As for this clone: The CDR3 ends on some other residue instead of the conserved phenylalanine or tryptophan, so this is likely a read error. V and J are TRBV27 and TRBJ1-1; D is uncertain. CDR1 is MNHEY and CDR2 is SMNVEV in the germline V gene (reference sequence). V was shortened by 8 bases and J by 1 base, with 14 bases between the two germline ends. The CDR3 runs to 14 residues. Here the CDR3 DNA reads TGTGCCAGCTCTCGGGGTCGGGAGAACACTGAAGCTTTCTCT. As protein: CASSRGRENTEAFS.

This clone was counted between two and nine times. The chain combines TRBV28 with TRBJ1-4, with D hard to call. The CDR3 covers 16 residues. The V gene lost 7 bases and the J gene lost 5 bases, with 20 bases spanning the gap. Germline loops: CDR1 MDHEN, CDR2 SYDVKM. The CDR3, as DNA: TGTGCCAGCACAACGGCGGCGCCTAACGCCAATGAAAAACTGTTTTTT. This codes for CASTTAAPNANEKLFF.

This clone was counted once. The J gene is TRBJ2-7, the V gene TRBV7-2, with 12 bases matching TRBD2. V lost 2 bases, J lost 7 bases, and 6 bases stayed unmatched. CDR1 is SGHTA, CDR2 FQGNSA, per germline. CDR3 length: 15 residues. CDR3 DNA: TGTGCCAGCAGCTTACTAGCGGGAGGGCCCGTGGAGCAGTACTTC. Translating it yields CASSLLAGGPVEQYF.

This chain joins TRBV7-3 and TRBJ2-7; D not resolved. This CDR3 is built from 14 residues. Per germline, CDR1 SGHTA and CDR2 FQGTGA. The V and J ends lost 0 bases and 3 bases respectively, with 9 bases between them. The CDR3 loop is CASSLTGSRYEQYF. The CDR3 coding sequence is TGTGCCAGCAGCTTAACGGGCAGCCGCTACGAGCAGTACTTC.

This clone came up a few times. The gene calls are TRBV4-1 and TRBJ2-3, with D maybe TRBD2 (5 bases). CDR3 size: 14 residues. The V gene's germline CDR1 is MGHRA and CDR2 YSYEKL. V was cut by 5 bases and J by 1 base, with 10 bases left in between. The DNA for the CDR3 is TGCGCCAGCAGCTCCGGGCGGGGCACAGATACGCAGTATTTT. This encodes CASSSGRGTDTQYF.

For the CDR3, the DNA is TGTGCCAGCAGCTTAGAAGGGGGCCGCACAGATACGCAGTATTTT. It is translated as CASSLEGGRTDTQYF. The rearrangement uses TRBV11-2 and TRBJ2-3; 7 bases are a match to TRBD1. The V and J ends lost 0 bases and 1 base, in that order; junction bases with no gene match: 1. The CDR3 loop spans 15 amino acids. Germline V CDR1 and CDR2: SGHAT, FQNNGV.

The chain links TRBV19 to TRBJ2-2; possible D gene TRBD2, 6 bases. The CDR3 totals 10 residues. V was pared by 10 bases and J by 9 bases, with 9 bases between. Germline V gene data show CDR1 as LNHDA and CDR2 as SQIVND (reference sequence). CDR3 coding DNA: TGTGCCATCGGGGGAAGGGAGCTGTTTTTT. Residues: CAIGGRELFF.

This clone was counted between two and nine times. The rearrangement uses TRBV30 and TRBJ1-1; 7 positions match TRBD1. Germline CDR1 and CDR2: GTSNPN and SVGIG (reference sequence). With V trimmed by 7 bases and J by 1 base, 9 bases remained unmatched. This CDR3 has 14 residues. CDR3 sequence (DNA): TGTGCCTATTACAGGGGCCGCGCGAACACTGAAGCTTTCTTT. Amino acids: CAYYRGRANTEAFF.